This TCR beta chain was captured in a study of beta chain features in type 1 diabetes (dated by TCRdb to 2016 to 2018). Concerning the study at large: Mean age, gender distribution, total cell number and subset yield did not differ between patients and healthy donors. A total of some 110 million sorted cells were examined across all samples, and a strong correlation was observed between cell number per subset and RNA yield. Regulatory and stem cell-like memory subsets were obtained from only 8 patients and about 8 healthy donors, while naive and central memory subsets were obtained from all 28 donors. The study compared TCRB repertoires of sorted circulating CD4+ T cell subsets between recently diagnosed type 1 diabetes patients and matched healthy donors.

CDR1 and CDR2, looked up from the germline V gene, are SGHTA and FQGTGA. The germline V and J ends show losses of 4 bases and 7 bases respectively, and no gene match explains 2 bases of the junction. The CDR3 runs 13 amino acids, cysteine and phenylalanine included. The DNA shown is the 39-base CDR3, in frame from base 1. What the study reported, not specific to this receptor: Because cDNA was sequenced instead of genomic DNA, activated cells with high expression could be over-represented, although the groups did not differ in activation or CD3 levels. Only small numbers of individuals were included in the HLA sub-analyses, which left unresolved whether HLA type had any influence on TCRB rearrangement. In all four CD4+ subsets, TCRB CDR3 length was moderately but significantly shorter in type 1 diabetes patients. Naive, central memory and regulatory TCRB repertoires appeared to be more similar among patients than among healthy donors. Shorter templates might have been favored by PCR, but patient and control samples were amplified and corrected together, so both groups would have been affected equally by any skew. Fewer insertions and more nucleotide deletions at VDJ recombination sites were observed in patients with type 1 diabetes, implying thymic rearrangement abnormalities.

A word on this clone: It has no known antigen specificity. No base quality values were provided; no much bigger clone lies one nucleotide off.

A single peripheral blood draw of around 100 mL on average was collected from each donor into heparinised tubes. A BD FACSAria II was used to sort naive, central memory, regulatory and stem cell-like memory CD4+ T cells with a panel that included CD45RO, CCR7, CD25, CD127, CD95 and CD27. A purity above 98% was achieved for all sorted populations. PBMCs were isolated right away by Lymphoprep density gradient centrifugation and were stained directly, without culture. To minimize batch effects, samples were stained and sorted in pairs, one healthy donor with one patient per experiment. The entire isolated RNA was reverse transcribed using the High Capacity cDNA Reverse Transcription Kit, and thus expressed TCRB transcripts were sequenced. Naive, central memory and regulatory T cell samples underwent deep immunoSEQ sequencing, averaging about 3.5 million total reads per sample. Sorted cells were lysed in RLT buffer and RNA was extracted with DNase-treated RNeasy Micro or Mini kits, depending on cell number. Each cell subset was processed on its own to prevent cross-contamination, while patient and healthy donor samples were processed together. The immunoSEQ multiplex PCR was used to amplify TCRB sequences from cDNA, yielding 87-bp fragments that span the CDR3 region. The amplicons were sequenced using the Illumina HiSeq platform. On the authors' methods: Synthetic template baselines were used to correct PCR bias computationally, reads within Hamming distance 2 were collapsed together, and singletons that could not be merged were discarded. By aligning reads against IMGT, V, D and J genes, CDR3 length, and insertions or deletions at six rearrangement sites were assigned. Within each subset, clonotype counts were normalized to the number of sorted cells before true diversity and Gini coefficients were calculated with the tcR R package. The overlap coefficient, calculated on TCRB nucleotide sequences, was used to quantify repertoire sharing. TCRdb took over this immuneACCESS table, retaining in-frame rearrangements with V and J assigned. Such tables are incomplete; in checked studies, under half of the missing clones stem from an unresolved V gene, and the remainder is unexplained. V and J calls and clone size come straight from that table; D and trimming were deduced from the DNA. This sample comprises around 280,000 clones, about 8.5% of them detected only once. The ten biggest clones cover over 0.8% of the sample.

The sample consisted of central memory CD4+ T cells from blood. The TCR sequence derives from a woman younger than 35 in good health. Here the chain combines TRBV7-3 and TRBJ2-3; a stretch of 10 junction bases matches TRBD2. The base sequence is TGTGCCAGCAGCTCGGGACTAGCGAATACGCAGTATTTT. This sequence encodes CASSSGLANTQYF.